This entry lists 15 T cell receptor beta chains sequenced from one sample in a study of OX40 agonist ivuxolimab in advanced cancers. Libraries were prepared by immunoSEQ multiplex PCR; TCRdb keeps only in-frame clonotypes and omits some of them. The top ten hold around 0.78% of the sample, which has 70,000 or so clones, 84% seen once. Sequenced here: CD4+ or CD8+ T cells sorted from blood, sampled in a trial of the OX40 agonist ivuxolimab. These receptors originate from an adult with an advanced solid tumor such as melanoma, head and neck, liver or kidney cancer.

The chain combines TRBV9 with TRBJ2-7; 7 bases fit TRBD2. Germline V gene data show CDR1 as SGDLS and CDR2 as YYNGEE. V was clipped by 0 bases and J by 6 bases; unmatched bases: 6. The CDR3 runs to 14 residues. The CDR3 DNA sequence: TGTGCCAGCAGCGTAGACGGGGGAGGGCGCGAGCAGTACTTC. This sequence encodes CASSVDGGGREQYF. Together with reference TRBV9 and TRBJ2-7, the CDR3 gives the full variable domain: DSGVTQTPKHLITATGQRVTLRCSPRSGDLSVYWYQQSLDQGLQFLIQYYNGEERAKGNILERFSAQQFPDLHSELNLSSLELGDSALYFCASSVDGGGREQYFGPGTRLTVT.

The chain uses TRBV5-6 and TRBJ2-6; the D gene could be TRBD1 or TRBD2 (5 bases each). Per germline, CDR1 SGHDT and CDR2 YYEEEE. V lost 4 bases and J 0 bases, leaving 17 bases between the germline ends. The CDR3 loop spans 18 amino acids. CDR3 in amino acids: CASSALPGRNSGANVLTF. The CDR3 coding sequence is TGTGCCAGCAGCGCACTGCCGGGACGGAACTCTGGGGCCAACGTCCTGACTTTC.

This clone was recorded only once. The chain couples TRBV30 to TRBJ2-3; TRBD1 matches at 7 bases. The CDR3 length is 15 residues. V trimming: 4 bases; J trimming: 8 bases; junction bases outside the gene matches: 15. The germline V gene encodes CDR1 GTSNPN and CDR2 SVGIG (reference sequence). The CDR3 DNA is TGTGCCTGGATGGGCTGGACAAGACAGGGCCCTACGCAGTATTTT. Protein: CAWMGWTRQGPTQYF.

The chain recombines TRBV9 with TRBJ1-6, with TRBD1 matching 12 bases. Germline V CDR1 and CDR2: SGDLS, YYNGEE. J lost 9 bases, V lost 4 bases, and 14 bases had no gene match. CDR3 length: 18 residues. DNA of the CDR3: TGTGCCAGCAGCCTCAGTCCCGGGACAGGGGGCTGGGGTTCACCCCTCCACTTT. It translates to CASSLSPGTGGWGSPLHF.

The chain links TRBV14 to TRBJ2-1; a weak D match, TRBD2 (6 bases). The CDR3 extends over 17 amino acids. V gave up 0 bases and J gave up 7 bases, with 19 bases separating them. Germline values: CDR1 SGHDN, CDR2 FVKESK. This CDR3 is CASSQDLPAGVVNEQFF. Written as DNA, the CDR3 is TGTGCCAGCAGCCAAGATCTTCCAGCGGGTGTGGTGAATGAGCAGTTCTTC.

As for this clone: This CDR3 is also generated by other DNA sequences in the sample. The chain combines TRBV5-1 with TRBJ1-1; 10 bases are shared with TRBD1. This CDR3 comprises 16 residues. The J segment lost 1 base and the V segment lost 2 bases, leaving 5 bases of the junction unmatched. CDR1 and CDR2 from the germline V gene are SGHRS and YFSETQ. In DNA form, the CDR3 reads TGCGCCAGCAGCTTAGGCGACAGGGGGCAGAACACTGAAGCTTTCTTT. Translating gives CASSLGDRGQNTEAFF.

This clone was detected only once. The V and J genes are TRBV6-4 and TRBJ2-2; D may be TRBD2 (5 bases). With 3 bases removed from V and 4 bases from J, the gap between germline ends came to 9 bases. The length of the CDR3 is 14 residues. The germline V gene has CDR1 MRHNA and CDR2 SNTAGT. The CDR3 spells CASSEGGLTGELFF. Here the CDR3 DNA reads TGTGCCAGCAGTGAGGGCGGACTCACCGGGGAGCTGTTTTTT.

J is TRBJ1-1 and V is TRBV15; 7 positions match TRBD1. This CDR3 has 15 amino acids. Unmatched junction bases numbered 4, after V lost 3 bases and J lost 0 bases. Germline values: CDR1 LNHNV, CDR2 YYDKDF (reference sequence). The CDR3 protein is CATSSQTGLNTEAFF. The DNA of the CDR3 is TGTGCCACCAGCAGCCAGACAGGGTTGAACACTGAAGCTTTCTTT.

V usage is TRBV7-2 and J usage is TRBJ2-7, with unresolved D. With 8 bases removed from V and 0 bases from J, the gap between germline ends came to 17 bases. Germline lookup yields CDR1 SGHTA and CDR2 FQGNSA. This CDR3 contains 15 residues. The CDR3 spells CASRRVGRYSYEQYF. The CDR3 DNA is TGTGCCAGCCGCCGGGTTGGGCGCTACTCCTACGAGCAGTACTTC.

CDR3 amino acids: CASIKEAGAGNTIYF. The CDR3 DNA reads as TGTGCCAGCATAAAGGAGGCAGGGGCTGGAAACACCATATATTTT. The V and J genes are TRBV2 and TRBJ1-3; D possibly corresponds to TRBD1 (6 bases). The CDR3 extends over 15 amino acids. The V end lost 7 bases, the J end lost 2 bases, and 15 bases lay between the germline ends. Germline V CDR1 and CDR2: SNHLY, FYNNEI. Together with reference TRBV2 and TRBJ1-3, the CDR3 gives the full variable domain: EPEVTQTPSHQVTQMGQEVILRCVPISNHLYFYWYRQILGQKVEFLVSFYNNEISEKSEIFDDQFSVERPDGSNFTLKIRSTKLEDSAMYFCASIKEAGAGNTIYFGEGSWLTVV.

This clone was counted a few times. The rearrangement links TRBV7-8 to TRBJ2-7; 9 nucleotides match TRBD2. CDR1 and CDR2 (germline): SGHVS, FQNEAQ. Trimming took 5 bases from V and 5 from J; bases not matched to a gene: 13. The CDR3 sequence is 16 residues long. The CDR3 bases are TGTGCCAGCAGCCCCTTCAACGGACTAGCGAGCCACGAGCAGTACTTC. This sequence encodes CASSPFNGLASHEQYF.

This chain links TRBV5-4 with TRBJ1-4; 10 bases agree with TRBD1. V dropped 2 bases and J dropped 5; count of bases not matched to a gene: 3. The CDR3 is made up of 15 amino acids. Germline V gives CDR1 SGHNT, CDR2 YYREEE (reference sequence). The chain's CDR3 is CASSFGQGGNEKLFF. For the CDR3, the DNA is TGTGCCAGCAGCTTCGGACAGGGGGGGAATGAAAAACTGTTTTTT.

The rearrangement joins TRBV7-6 to TRBJ2-7, with 8 bases identical to TRBD2. Germline V gene sequence: CDR1 SGHVS, CDR2 FNYEAQ. The CDR3 spans 14 residues. V lost 5 bases and J lost 6; bases outside the gene matches: 9. CDR3 coding DNA: TGTGCCAGCAGCACCCTCCCGGGAGGGGGCGAGCAGTACTTC. The encoded protein is CASSTLPGGGEQYF.

The J gene is TRBJ2-1, the V gene TRBV28; the D is unclear. With 5 bases removed from V and 8 bases from J, the gap between germline ends came to 10 bases. The CDR3 is 12 amino acids. CDR1 MDHEN and CDR2 SYDVKM come from the germline V gene. The CDR3 region has the DNA TGTGCCAGCAGTACCGAGTGGGATGAGCAGTTCTTC. The encoded protein is CASSTEWDEQFF.

V and J are TRBV7-9 and TRBJ1-2; no reliable D call. Trimming took off 5 bases at V and 6 bases at J, with 10 bases between the two ends. The V gene's germline CDR1 is SEHNR and CDR2 FQNEAQ (reference sequence). This CDR3 spans 12 amino acids. CDR3 sequence reads: CASSPRPDGYTF. Here the CDR3 DNA reads TGTGCCAGCAGCCCCCGGCCCGATGGCTACACCTTC.